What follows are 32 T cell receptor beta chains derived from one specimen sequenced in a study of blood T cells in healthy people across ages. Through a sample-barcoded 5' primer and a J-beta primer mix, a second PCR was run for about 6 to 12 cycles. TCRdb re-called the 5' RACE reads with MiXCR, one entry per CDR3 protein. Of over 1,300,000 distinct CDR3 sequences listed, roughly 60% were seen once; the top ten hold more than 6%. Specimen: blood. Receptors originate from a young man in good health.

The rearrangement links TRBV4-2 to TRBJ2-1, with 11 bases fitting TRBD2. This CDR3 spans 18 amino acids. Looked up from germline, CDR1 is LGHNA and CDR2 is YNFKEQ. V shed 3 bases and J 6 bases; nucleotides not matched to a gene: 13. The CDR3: CASSHPGLAVGRFNEQFF. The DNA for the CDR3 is TGTGCCAGCAGCCACCCGGGACTAGCGGTGGGAAGGTTCAATGAGCAGTTCTTC.

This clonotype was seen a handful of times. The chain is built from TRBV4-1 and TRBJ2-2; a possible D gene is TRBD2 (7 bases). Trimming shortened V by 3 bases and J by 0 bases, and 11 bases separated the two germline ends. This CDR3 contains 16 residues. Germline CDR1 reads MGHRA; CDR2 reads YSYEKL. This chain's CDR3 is CASSQLRGPNTGELFF. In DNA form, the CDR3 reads TGCGCCAGCAGCCAGCTGCGGGGGCCGAACACCGGGGAGCTGTTTTTT.

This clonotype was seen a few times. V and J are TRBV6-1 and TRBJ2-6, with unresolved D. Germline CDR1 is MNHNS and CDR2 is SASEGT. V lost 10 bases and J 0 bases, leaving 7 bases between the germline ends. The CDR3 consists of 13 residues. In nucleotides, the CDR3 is TGTGCCATCTGGGCCTCTGGGGCCAACGTCCTGACTTTC. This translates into CAIWASGANVLTF.

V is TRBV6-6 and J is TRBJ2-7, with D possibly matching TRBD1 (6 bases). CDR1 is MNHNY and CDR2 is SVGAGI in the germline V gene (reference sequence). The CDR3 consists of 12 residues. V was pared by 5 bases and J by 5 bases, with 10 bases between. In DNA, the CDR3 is TGTGCCAGCAGTAACGACAGGAACGAGCAGTACTTC. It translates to CASSNDRNEQYF.

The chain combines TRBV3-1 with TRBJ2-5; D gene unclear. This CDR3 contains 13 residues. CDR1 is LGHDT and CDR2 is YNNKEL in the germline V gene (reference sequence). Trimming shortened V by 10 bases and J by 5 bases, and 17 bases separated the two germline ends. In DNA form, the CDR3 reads TGTGCCATCGTTGTTAGTAATGACGAGACCCAGTACTTC. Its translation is CAIVVSNDETQYF.

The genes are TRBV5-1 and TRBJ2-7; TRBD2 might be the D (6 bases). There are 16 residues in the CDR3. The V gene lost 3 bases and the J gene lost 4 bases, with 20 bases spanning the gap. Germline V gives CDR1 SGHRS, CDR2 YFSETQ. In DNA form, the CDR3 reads TGCGCCAGCAGCTCCCGAGGGCGGGGCGGAAGGTACGAGCAGTACTTC. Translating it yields CASSSRGRGGRYEQYF. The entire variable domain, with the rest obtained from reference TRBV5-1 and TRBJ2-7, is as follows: KAGVTQTPRYLIKTRGQQVTLSCSPISGHRSVSWYQQTPGQGLQFLFEYFSETQRNKGNFPGRFSGRQFSNSRSEMNVSTLELGDSALYLCASSSRGRGGRYEQYFGPGTRLTVT.

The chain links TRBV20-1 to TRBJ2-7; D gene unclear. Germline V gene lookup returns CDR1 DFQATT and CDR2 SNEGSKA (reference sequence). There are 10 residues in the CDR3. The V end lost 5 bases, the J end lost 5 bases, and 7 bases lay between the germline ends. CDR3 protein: CSAGPDEQYF. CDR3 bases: TGCAGTGCTGGGCCGGACGAGCAGTACTTC.

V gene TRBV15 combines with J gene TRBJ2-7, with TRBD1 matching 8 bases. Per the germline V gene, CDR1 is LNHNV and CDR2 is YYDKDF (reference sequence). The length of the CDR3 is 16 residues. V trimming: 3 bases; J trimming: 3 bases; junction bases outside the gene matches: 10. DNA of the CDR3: TGTGCCACCAGCAGGGTAGGGACAGGAGTCTTCTACGAGCAGTACTTC. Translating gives CATSRVGTGVFYEQYF.

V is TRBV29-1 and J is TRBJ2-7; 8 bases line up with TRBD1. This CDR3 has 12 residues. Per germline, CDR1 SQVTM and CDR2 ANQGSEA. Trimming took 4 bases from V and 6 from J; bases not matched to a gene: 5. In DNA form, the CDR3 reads TGCAGCGTTGGGAACAGGGGGAGCGAGCAGTACTTC. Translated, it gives CSVGNRGSEQYF.

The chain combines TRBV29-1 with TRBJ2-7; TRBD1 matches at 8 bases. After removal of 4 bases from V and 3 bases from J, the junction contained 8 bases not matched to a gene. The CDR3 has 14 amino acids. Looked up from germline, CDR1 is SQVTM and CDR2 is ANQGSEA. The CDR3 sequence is CSVVDGQGNYEQYF. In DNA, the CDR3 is TGCAGCGTTGTCGATGGACAGGGAAACTACGAGCAGTACTTC.

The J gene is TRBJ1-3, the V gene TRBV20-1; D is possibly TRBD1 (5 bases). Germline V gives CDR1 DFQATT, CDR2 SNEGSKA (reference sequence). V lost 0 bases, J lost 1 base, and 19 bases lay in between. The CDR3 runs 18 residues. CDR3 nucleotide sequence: TGCAGTGCTAGAGATGGAAACCCGCAGGGAACTTCTGGAAACACCATATATTTT. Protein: CSARDGNPQGTSGNTIYF.

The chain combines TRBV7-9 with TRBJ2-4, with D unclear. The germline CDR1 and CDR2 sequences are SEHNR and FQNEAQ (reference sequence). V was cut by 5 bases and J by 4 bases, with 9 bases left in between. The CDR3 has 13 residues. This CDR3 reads CASSGIGKNIQYF. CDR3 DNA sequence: TGTGCCAGCAGCGGGATTGGTAAAAACATTCAGTACTTC.

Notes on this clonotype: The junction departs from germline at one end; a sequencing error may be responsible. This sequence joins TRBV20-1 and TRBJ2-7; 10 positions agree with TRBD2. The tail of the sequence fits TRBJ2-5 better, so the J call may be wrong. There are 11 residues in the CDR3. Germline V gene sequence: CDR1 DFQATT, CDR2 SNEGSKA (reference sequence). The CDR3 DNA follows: TGTTTGGGACTAGCGAGAGAGACCCAGTACTTC. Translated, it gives CLGLARETQYF.

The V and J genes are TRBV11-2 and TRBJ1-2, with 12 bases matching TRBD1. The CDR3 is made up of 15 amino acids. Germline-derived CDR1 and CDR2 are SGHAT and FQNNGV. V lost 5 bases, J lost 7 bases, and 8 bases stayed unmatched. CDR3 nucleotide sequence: TGTGCCAGCAGCCCAGGGGACAGGGGGCAGGGTGGCTACACCTTC. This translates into CASSPGDRGQGGYTF. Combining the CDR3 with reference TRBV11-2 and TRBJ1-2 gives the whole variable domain EAGVAQSPRYKIIEKRQSVAFWCNPISGHATLYWYQQILGQGPKLLIQFQNNGVVDDSQLPKDRFSAERLKGVDSTLKIQPAKLEDSAVYLCASSPGDRGQGGYTFGSGTRLTVV.

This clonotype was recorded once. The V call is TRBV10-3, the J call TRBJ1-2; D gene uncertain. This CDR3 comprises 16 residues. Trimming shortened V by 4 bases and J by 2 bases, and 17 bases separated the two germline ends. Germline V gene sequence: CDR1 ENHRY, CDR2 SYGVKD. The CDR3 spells CAISAPAGQANYGYTF. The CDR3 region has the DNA TGTGCCATCAGTGCCCCTGCCGGTCAGGCCAACTATGGCTACACCTTC.

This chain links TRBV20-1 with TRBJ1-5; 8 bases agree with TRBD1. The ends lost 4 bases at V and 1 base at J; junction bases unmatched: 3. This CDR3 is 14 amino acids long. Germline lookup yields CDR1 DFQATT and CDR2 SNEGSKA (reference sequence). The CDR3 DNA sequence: TGCAGTGCTATACAGGGGGAAAGCAATCAGCCCCAGCATTTT. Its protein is CSAIQGESNQPQHF.

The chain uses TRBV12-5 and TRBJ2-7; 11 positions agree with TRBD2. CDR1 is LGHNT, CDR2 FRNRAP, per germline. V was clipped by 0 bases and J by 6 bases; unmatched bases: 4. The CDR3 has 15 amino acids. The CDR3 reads CASGLVLAGVSEQYF. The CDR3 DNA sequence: TGTGCTAGTGGTTTGGTACTAGCGGGAGTTAGCGAGCAGTACTTC.

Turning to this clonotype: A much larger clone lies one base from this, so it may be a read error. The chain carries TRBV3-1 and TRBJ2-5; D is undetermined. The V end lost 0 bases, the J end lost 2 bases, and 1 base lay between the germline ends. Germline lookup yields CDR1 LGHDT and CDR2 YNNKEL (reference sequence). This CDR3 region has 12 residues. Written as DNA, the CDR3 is TGTGCCAGCAGCCAAGAACAAGAGACCCAGTACTTC. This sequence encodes CASSQEQETQYF.

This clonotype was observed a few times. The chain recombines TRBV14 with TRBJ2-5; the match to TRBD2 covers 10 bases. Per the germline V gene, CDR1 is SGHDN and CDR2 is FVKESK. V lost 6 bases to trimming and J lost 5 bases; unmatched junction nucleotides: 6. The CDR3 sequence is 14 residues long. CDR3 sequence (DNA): TGTGCCAGCAGTGTAACTAGCGGGATTGAGACCCAGTACTTC. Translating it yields CASSVTSGIETQYF.

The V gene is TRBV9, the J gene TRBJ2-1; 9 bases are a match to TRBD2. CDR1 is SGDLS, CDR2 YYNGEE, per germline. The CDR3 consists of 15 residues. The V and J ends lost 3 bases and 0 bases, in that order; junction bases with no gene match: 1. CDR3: CASSGSGSSYNEQFF. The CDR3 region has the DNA TGTGCCAGCAGCGGTAGCGGGAGCTCCTACAATGAGCAGTTCTTC.

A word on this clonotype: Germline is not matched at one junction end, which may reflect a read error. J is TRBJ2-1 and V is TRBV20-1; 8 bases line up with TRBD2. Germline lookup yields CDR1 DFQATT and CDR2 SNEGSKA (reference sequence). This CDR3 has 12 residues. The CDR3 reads CSTNGRVNEPFF. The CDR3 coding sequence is TGCAGTACCAACGGGAGGGTCAATGAGCCGTTCTTC.

Here the CDR3 reads CASSSGMTNTEAFF. The CDR3 DNA is TGCGCCAGCAGCTCTGGGATGACGAACACTGAAGCTTTCTTT. This chain links TRBV5-1 with TRBJ1-1, with D unclear. V was shortened by 3 bases and J by 1 base, with 10 bases between the two germline ends. The CDR3 consists of 14 residues. Germline V CDR1 and CDR2: SGHRS, YFSETQ.

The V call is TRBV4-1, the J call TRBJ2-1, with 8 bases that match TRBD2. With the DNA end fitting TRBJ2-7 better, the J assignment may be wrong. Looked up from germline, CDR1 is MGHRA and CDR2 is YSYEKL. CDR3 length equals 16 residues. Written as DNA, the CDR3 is TGCGCCAGCAGCCAAGACCCTGGGACTAGAGGGTCCGAGCAGTACTTC. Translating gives CASSQDPGTRGSEQYF.

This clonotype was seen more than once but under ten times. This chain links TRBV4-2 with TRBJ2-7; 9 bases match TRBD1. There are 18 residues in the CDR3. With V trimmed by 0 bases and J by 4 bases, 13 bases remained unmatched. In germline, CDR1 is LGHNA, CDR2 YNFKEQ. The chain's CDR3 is CASSQDSFRTGVSYEQYF. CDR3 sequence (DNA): TGTGCCAGCAGCCAAGATTCGTTTCGGACAGGGGTTTCTTACGAGCAGTACTTC.

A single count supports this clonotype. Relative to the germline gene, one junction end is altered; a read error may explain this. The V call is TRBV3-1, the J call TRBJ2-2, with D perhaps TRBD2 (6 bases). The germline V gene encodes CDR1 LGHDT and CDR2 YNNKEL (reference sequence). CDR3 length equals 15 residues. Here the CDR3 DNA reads TGTGCTAGCAGCCAAGTTTCAGGGTACACCGGGGGGCTGTTTTTT. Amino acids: CASSQVSGYTGGLFF.

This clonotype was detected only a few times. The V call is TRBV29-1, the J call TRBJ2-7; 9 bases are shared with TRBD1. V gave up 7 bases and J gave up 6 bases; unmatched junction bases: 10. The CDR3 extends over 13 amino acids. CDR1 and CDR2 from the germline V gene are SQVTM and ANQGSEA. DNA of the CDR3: TGCAGCGACAACGGGACAGGGTATACCGAGCAGTACTTC. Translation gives CSDNGTGYTEQYF.

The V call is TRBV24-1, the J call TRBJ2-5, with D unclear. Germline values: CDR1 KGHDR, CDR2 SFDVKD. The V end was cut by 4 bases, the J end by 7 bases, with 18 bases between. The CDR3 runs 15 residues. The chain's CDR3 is CATSDSHKGVGTQYF. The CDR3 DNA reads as TGTGCCACCAGTGACAGCCACAAGGGCGTGGGGACCCAGTACTTC.

This CDR3 is CASSLIDPSTDTQYF. CDR3 nucleotides: TGTGCCAGCAGTTTAATAGACCCGAGCACAGATACGCAGTATTTT. The chain employs TRBV27 and TRBJ2-3; no reliable D call. Trimming cost V 2 bases and J 0 bases, with 9 bases left between them. Germline V lookup: CDR1 MNHEY, CDR2 SMNVEV (reference sequence). The CDR3 loop spans 15 amino acids.

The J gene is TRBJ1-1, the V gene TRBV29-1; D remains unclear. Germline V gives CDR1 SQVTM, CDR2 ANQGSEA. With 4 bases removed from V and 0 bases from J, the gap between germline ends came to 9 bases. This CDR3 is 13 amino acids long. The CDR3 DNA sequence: TGCAGCGTTGGGGCAGTCATGAACACTGAAGCTTTCTTT. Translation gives CSVGAVMNTEAFF. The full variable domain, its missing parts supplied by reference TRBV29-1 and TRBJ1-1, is SAVISQKPSRDICQRGTSLTIQCQVDSQVTMMFWYRQQPGQSLTLIATANQGSEATYESGFVIDKFPISRPNLTFSTLTVSNMSPEDSSIYLCSVGAVMNTEAFFGQGTRLTVV.

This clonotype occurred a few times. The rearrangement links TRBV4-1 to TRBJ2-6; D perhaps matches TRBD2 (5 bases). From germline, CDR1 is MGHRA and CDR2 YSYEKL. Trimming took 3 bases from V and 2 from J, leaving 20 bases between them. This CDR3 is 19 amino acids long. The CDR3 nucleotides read TGCGCCAGCAGCCAGCCAGAGAGAGGGTCCCGTACTGGGGCCAACGTCCTGACTTTC. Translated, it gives CASSQPERGSRTGANVLTF.

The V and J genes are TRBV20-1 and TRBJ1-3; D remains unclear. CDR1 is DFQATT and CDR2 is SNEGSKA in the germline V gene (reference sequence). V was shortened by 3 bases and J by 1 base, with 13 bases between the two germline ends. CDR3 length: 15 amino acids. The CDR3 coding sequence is TGCAGTGCTAGGGCTGACGATTGGTCTGGAAACACCATATATTTT. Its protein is CSARADDWSGNTIYF.

The CDR3 bases are TGTGCCAGCAGCATAACCACAGGCAGTGGGTCCTACGAGCAGTACTTC. Translating it yields CASSITTGSGSYEQYF. V usage is TRBV9 and J usage is TRBJ2-7, with a tentative D call TRBD1 (5 bases). The germline gives CDR1 SGDLS, CDR2 YYNGEE. Trimming cost V 4 bases and J 1 base, with 18 bases left between them. This CDR3 region has 16 residues.